Following are 5 T cell receptor beta chains from one sample sequenced in a study of T cells in localized non-small cell lung cancer. Clones were read by immunoSEQ multiplex PCR, and TCRdb kept only the in-frame ones, dropping some. The sample records under 35,000 clones, 75% to 95% being singletons. This sample comprised peripheral blood mononuclear cells, obtained before any cancer treatment. The receptors derive from an older female donor with stage II lung adenocarcinoma.

The chain recombines TRBV5-1 with TRBJ1-4; the D is unclear. Germline CDR1 SGHRS, CDR2 YFSETQ. CDR3 length: 15 residues. Trimming stripped 5 bases from V and 0 bases from J, with 11 bases between. The CDR3 is CASRLSGTTNEKLFF. DNA for the CDR3: TGCGCCAGCAGATTATCCGGGACAACTAATGAAAAACTGTTTTTT.

This clone appeared once. The chain is built from TRBV10-3 and TRBJ2-5; D may be TRBD1 (5 bases). The V and J ends lost 3 bases and 5 bases respectively, with 16 bases between them. Germline V gives CDR1 ENHRY, CDR2 SYGVKD. The CDR3 is made up of 15 amino acids. CDR3 sequence (DNA): TGTGCCATCAGTGAAATGTCAGGGTCGTATGAGACCCAGTACTTC. This encodes CAISEMSGSYETQYF.

V usage is TRBV19 and J usage is TRBJ1-6; D gene uncertain. Germline-derived CDR1 and CDR2 are LNHDA and SQIVND (reference sequence). CDR3 length equals 14 residues. Trimming shortened V by 5 bases and J by 4 bases, and 9 bases separated the two germline ends. CDR3 amino acids: CASSLSAYNSPLHF. CDR3 coding DNA: TGTGCCAGTAGTCTGTCAGCTTATAATTCACCCCTCCACTTT.

The chain uses TRBV10-3 and TRBJ2-5; 8 bases align to TRBD1. Trimming took 0 bases from V and 6 from J; bases not matched to a gene: 3. The CDR3 is made up of 14 amino acids. Germline lookup yields CDR1 ENHRY and CDR2 SYGVKD. DNA of the CDR3: TGTGCCATCAGTGAGTCGACAGGGGTTAAGACCCAGTACTTC. Translation: CAISESTGVKTQYF.

The V gene is TRBV20-1, the J gene TRBJ2-7, with TRBD2 as a possible D gene (6 bases). Trimming cost V 2 bases and J 6 bases, with 8 bases left between them. The CDR3 sequence is 11 residues long. Germline V gene data show CDR1 as DFQATT and CDR2 as SNEGSKA (reference sequence). This chain's CDR3 is CSARIGSEQYF. CDR3 nucleotides: TGCAGTGCTAGAATCGGGAGCGAGCAGTACTTC.